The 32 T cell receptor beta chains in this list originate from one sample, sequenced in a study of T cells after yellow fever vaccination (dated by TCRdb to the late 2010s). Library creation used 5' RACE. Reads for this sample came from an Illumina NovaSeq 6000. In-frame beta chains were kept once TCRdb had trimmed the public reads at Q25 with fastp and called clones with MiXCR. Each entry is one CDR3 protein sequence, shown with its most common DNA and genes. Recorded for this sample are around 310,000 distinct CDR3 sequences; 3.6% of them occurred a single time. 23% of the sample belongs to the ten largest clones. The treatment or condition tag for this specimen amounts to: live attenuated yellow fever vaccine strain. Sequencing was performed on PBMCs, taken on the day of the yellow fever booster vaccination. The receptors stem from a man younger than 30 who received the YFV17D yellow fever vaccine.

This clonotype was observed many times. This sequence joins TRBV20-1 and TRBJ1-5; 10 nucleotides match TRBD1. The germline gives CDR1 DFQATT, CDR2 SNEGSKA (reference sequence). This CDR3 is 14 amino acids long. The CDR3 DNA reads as TGCAGAAGGGGCGGACAGGGGGAAAATCAGCCCCAGCATTTT. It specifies CRRGGQGENQPQHF.

The CDR3 loop reads CASSQETRPGTGELFF. DNA of the CDR3: TGTGCCAGCAGCCAAGAAACCAGGCCGGGCACCGGGGAGCTGTTTTTT. The V gene is TRBV4-2, the J gene TRBJ2-2; D gene unclear. Germline-derived CDR1 and CDR2 are LGHNA and YNFKEQ. Trimming shortened V by 0 bases and J by 4 bases, and 12 bases separated the two germline ends. The CDR3 is made up of 16 amino acids.

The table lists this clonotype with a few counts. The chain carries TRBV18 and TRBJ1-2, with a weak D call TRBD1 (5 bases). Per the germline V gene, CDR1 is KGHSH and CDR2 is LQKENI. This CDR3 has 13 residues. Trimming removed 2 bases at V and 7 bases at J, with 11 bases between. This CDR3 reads CASSPSRQPGYTF. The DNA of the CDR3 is TGTGCCAGCTCACCATCGAGACAGCCTGGCTACACCTTC.

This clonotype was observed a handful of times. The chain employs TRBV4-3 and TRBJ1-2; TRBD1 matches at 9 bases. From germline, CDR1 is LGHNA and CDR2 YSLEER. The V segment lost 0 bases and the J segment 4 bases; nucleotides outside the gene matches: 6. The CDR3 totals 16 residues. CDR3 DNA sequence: TGCGCCAGCAGCCAAGACGGGACAGGGTCGGGCTATGGCTACACCTTC. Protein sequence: CASSQDGTGSGYGYTF.

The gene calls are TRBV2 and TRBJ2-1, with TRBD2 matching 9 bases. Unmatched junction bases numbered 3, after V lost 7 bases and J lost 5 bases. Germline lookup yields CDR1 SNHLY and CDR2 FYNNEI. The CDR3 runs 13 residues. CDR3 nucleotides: TGTGCCAGCACTAGCGGGGTCCACAATGAGCAGTTCTTC. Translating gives CASTSGVHNEQFF.

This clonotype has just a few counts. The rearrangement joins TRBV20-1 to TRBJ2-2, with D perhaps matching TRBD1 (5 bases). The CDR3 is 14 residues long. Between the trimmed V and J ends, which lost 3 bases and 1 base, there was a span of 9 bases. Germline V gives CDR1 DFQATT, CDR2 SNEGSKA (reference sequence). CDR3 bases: TGCAGTGCTAGTCGTCAGGGGAACACCGGGGAGCTGTTTTTT. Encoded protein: CSASRQGNTGELFF.

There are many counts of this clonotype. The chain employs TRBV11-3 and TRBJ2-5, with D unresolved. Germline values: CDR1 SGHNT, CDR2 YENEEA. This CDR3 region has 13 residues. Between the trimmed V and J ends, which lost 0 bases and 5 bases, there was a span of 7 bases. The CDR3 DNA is TGTGCCAGCAGCTTAGAGGTCGGGGAGACCCAGTACTTC. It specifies CASSLEVGETQYF.

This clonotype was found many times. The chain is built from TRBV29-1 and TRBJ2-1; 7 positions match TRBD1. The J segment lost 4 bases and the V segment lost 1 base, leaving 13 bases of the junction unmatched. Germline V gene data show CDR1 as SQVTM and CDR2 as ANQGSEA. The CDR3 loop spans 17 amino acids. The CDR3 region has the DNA TGCAGCGTTGAAGGGGAAATAGGGGGCGCCGGTTACAATGAGCAGTTCTTC. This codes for CSVEGEIGGAGYNEQFF.

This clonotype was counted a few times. The CDR3 nucleotides read TGCGCCAGCAGCTTTTCCGGAGCGCCCACAGATACGCAGTATTTT. Translated: CASSFSGAPTDTQYF. V gene TRBV5-1 combines with J gene TRBJ2-3, with no clear D. Trimming stripped 2 bases from V and 2 bases from J, with 12 bases between. The CDR3 is 15 residues long. CDR1 is SGHRS and CDR2 is YFSETQ in the germline V gene. Filled out from reference TRBV5-1 and TRBJ2-3, the complete variable domain reads KAGVTQTPRYLIKTRGQQVTLSCSPISGHRSVSWYQQTPGQGLQFLFEYFSETQRNKGNFPGRFSGRQFSNSRSEMNVSTLELGDSALYLCASSFSGAPTDTQYFGPGTRLTVL.

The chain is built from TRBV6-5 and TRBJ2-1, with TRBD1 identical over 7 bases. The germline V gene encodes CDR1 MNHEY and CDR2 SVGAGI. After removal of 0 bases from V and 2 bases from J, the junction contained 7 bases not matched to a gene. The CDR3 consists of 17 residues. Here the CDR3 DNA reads TGTGCCAGCAGTTACTCAACAGGGGTTAGTCCCTACAATGAGCAGTTCTTC. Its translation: CASSYSTGVSPYNEQFF.

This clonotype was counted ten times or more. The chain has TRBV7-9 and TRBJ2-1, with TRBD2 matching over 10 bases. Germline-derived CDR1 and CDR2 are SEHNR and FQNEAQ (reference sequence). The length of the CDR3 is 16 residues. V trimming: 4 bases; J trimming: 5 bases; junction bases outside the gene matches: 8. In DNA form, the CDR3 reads TGTGCCAGCAGCTCCTCGACTAGCGGGCGAAACAATGAGCAGTTCTTC. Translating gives CASSSSTSGRNNEQFF.

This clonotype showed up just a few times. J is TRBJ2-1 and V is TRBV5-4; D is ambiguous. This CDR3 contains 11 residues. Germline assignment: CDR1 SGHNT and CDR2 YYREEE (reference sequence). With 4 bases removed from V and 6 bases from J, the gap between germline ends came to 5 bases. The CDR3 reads CASSQPNEQFF. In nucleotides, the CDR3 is TGTGCCAGCAGCCAGCCCAATGAGCAGTTCTTC.

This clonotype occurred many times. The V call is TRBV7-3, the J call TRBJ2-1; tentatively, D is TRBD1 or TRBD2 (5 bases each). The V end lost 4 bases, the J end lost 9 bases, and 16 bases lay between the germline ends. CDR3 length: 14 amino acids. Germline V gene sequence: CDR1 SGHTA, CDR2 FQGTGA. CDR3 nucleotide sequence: TGTGCCAGCAGCTACCTGGGGGAATCCGCTGAGCAGTTCTTC. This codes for CASSYLGESAEQFF.

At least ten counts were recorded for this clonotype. DNA of the CDR3: TGTGCCAGCAGCGCTTCTCCTAGCGGGACCTACACCGGGGAGCTGTTTTTT. This translates into CASSASPSGTYTGELFF. The rearrangement joins TRBV9 to TRBJ2-2, with 9 bases aligning to TRBD2. The CDR3 loop spans 17 amino acids. Germline V gene sequence: CDR1 SGDLS, CDR2 YYNGEE. With 3 bases clipped from V and 3 bases from J, the junction kept 9 bases outside the gene matches.

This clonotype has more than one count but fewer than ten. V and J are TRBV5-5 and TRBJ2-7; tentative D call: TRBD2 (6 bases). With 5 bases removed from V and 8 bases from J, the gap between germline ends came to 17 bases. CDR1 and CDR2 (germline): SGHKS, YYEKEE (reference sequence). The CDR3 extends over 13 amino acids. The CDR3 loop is CASSRGSLEKQYF. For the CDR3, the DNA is TGTGCCAGCAGTCGGGGGTCCCTCGAGAAGCAGTACTTC.

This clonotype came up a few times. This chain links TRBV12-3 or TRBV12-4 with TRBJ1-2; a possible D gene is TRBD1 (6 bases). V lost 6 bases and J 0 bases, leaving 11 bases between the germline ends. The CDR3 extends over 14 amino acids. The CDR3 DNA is TGTGCCAGCAGCCGACAGGTTTCTAACTATGGCTACACCTTC. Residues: CASSRQVSNYGYTF.

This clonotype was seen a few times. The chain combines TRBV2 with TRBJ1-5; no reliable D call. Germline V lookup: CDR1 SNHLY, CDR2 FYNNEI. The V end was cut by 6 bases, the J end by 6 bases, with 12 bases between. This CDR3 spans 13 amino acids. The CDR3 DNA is TGTGCCAGCAGCGGCCCTCGGGGTCAGCCCCAGCATTTT. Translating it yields CASSGPRGQPQHF.

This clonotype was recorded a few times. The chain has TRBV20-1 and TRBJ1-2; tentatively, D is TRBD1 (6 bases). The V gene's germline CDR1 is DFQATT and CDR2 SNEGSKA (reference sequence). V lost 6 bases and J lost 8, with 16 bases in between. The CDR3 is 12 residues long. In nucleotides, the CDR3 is TGCAGTGCCTTAGCAACAGGGTTGGGCTACACCTTC. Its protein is CSALATGLGYTF.

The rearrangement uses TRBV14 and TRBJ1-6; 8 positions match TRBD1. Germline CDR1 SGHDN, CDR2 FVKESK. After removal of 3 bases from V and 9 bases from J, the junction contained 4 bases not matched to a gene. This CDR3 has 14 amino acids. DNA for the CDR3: TGTGCCAGCAGCCAGGCAGGGGGCGGTTCACCCCTCCACTTT. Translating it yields CASSQAGGGSPLHF.

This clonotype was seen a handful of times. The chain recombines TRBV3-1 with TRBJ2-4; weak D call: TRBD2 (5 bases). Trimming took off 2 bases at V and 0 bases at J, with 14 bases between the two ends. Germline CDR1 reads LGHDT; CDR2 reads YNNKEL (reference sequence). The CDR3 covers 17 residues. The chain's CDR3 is CASSQYWGELAKNIQYF. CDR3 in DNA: TGTGCCAGCAGCCAATATTGGGGAGAACTAGCCAAAAACATTCAGTACTTC.

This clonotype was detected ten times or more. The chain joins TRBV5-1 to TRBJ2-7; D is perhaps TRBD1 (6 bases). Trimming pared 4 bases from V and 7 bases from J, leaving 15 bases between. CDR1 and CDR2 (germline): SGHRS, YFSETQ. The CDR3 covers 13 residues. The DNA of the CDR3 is TGCGCCAGCAGCCTACAGGGATTCGGAGAGCAGTACGTC. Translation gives CASSLQGFGEQYV.

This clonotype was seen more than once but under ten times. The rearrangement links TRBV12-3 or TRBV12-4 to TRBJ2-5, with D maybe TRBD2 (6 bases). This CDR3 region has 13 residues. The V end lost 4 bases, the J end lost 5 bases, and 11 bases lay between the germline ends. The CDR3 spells CASSSGEAETQYF. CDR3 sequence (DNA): TGTGCCAGCAGTTCGGGAGAAGCGGAGACCCAGTACTTC.

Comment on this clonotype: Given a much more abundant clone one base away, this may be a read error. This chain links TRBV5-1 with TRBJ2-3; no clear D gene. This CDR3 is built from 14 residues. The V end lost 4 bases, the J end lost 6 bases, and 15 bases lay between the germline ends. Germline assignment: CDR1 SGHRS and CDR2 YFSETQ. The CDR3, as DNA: TGCGCCAGCAGCCCAAGGGTCGGTCCTGATACGCAGTATTTT. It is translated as CASSPRVGPDTQYF. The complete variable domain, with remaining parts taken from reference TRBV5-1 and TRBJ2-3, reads KAGVTQTPRYLIKTRGQQVTLSCSPISGHRSVSWYQQTPGQGLQFLFEYFSETQRNKGNFPGRFSGRQFSNSRSEMNVSTLELGDSALYLCASSPRVGPDTQYFGPGTRLTVL.

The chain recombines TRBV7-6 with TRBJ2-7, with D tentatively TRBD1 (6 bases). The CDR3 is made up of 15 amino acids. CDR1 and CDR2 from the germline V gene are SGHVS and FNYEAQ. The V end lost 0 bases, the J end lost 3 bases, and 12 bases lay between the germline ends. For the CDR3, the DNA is TGTGCCAGCAGCTTAGCCCGGGACACCAACTACGAGCAGTACTTC. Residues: CASSLARDTNYEQYF.

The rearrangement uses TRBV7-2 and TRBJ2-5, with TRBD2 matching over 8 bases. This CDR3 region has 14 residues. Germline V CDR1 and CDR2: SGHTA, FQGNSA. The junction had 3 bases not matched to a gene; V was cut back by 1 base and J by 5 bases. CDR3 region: CASSLDGGGETQYF. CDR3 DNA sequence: TGTGCCAGCAGCTTAGACGGGGGGGGGGAGACCCAGTACTTC.

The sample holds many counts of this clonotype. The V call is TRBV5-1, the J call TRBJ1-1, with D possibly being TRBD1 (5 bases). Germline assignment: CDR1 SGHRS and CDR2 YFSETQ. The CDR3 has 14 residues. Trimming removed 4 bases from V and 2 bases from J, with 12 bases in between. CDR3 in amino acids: CASSRGPFNTEAFF. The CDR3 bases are TGCGCCAGCAGCAGGGGCCCCTTCAACACTGAAGCTTTCTTT. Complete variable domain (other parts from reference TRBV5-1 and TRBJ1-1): KAGVTQTPRYLIKTRGQQVTLSCSPISGHRSVSWYQQTPGQGLQFLFEYFSETQRNKGNFPGRFSGRQFSNSRSEMNVSTLELGDSALYLCASSRGPFNTEAFFGQGTRLTVV.

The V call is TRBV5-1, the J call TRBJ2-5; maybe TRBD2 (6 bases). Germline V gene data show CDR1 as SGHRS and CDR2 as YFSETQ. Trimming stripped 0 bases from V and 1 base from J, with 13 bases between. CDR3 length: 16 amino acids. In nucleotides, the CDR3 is TGCGCCAGCAGCTTGGGGACGGGGGAGCTCCAAGAGACCCAGTACTTC. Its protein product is CASSLGTGELQETQYF.

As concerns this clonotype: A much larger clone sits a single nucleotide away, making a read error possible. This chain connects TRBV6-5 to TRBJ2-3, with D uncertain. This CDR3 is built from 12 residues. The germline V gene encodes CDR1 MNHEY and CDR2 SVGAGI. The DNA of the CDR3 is TGTGCCAGCCGTTACGTGCAAGATACGCAGTATTTT. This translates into CASRYVQDTQYF.

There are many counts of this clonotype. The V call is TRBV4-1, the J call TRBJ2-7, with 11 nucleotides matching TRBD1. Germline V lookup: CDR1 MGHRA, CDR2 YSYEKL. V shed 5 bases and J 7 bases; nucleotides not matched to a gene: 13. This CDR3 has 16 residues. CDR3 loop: CASSEGQGDHTGEQYV. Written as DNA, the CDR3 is TGCGCCAGCAGCGAGGGACAGGGGGACCATACGGGAGAGCAGTACGTC.

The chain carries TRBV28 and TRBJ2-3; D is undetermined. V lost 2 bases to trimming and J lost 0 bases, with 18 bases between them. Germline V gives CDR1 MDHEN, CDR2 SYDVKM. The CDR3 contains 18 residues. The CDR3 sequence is CASSLRVGPLSSTDTQYF. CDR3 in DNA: TGTGCCAGCAGTTTAAGGGTCGGCCCTCTCTCTAGCACAGATACGCAGTATTTT.

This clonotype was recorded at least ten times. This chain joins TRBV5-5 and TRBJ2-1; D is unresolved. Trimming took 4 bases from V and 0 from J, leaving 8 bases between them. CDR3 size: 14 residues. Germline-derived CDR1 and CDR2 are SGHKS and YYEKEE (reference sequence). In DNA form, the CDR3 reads TGTGCCAGCAGCGGGCAGATCTCCTACAATGAGCAGTTCTTC. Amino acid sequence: CASSGQISYNEQFF.

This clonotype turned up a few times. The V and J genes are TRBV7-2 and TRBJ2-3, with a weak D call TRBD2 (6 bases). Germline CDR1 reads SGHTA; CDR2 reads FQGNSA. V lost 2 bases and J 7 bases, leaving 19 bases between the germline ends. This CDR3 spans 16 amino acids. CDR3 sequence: CASSLSGGNLVHTQYF. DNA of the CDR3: TGTGCCAGCAGCTTAAGCGGCGGGAATTTAGTACATACGCAGTATTTT.